Below are 18 T cell receptor beta chains sequenced from a single sample in a study of OX40 agonist ivuxolimab in advanced cancers. Here immunoSEQ multiplex PCR was the method, and the copy in TCRdb shows in-frame clones only, minus some. The sample contains roughly 120,000 clones, 85% to 95% of which appear only once. Specimen: CD4+ or CD8+ T cells sorted from blood, collected in a trial of the OX40 agonist ivuxolimab. Source of these receptors: an adult with an advanced solid tumor such as melanoma, head and neck, liver or kidney cancer.

The V call is TRBV5-8, the J call TRBJ2-7; D may be TRBD2 (6 bases). Trimming cost V 3 bases and J 2 bases, with 15 bases left between them. Germline V gene data show CDR1 as SGHTS and CDR2 as YDEGEE. CDR3 size: 15 residues. DNA for the CDR3: TGTGCCAGCAGCTATATAGCGGAGAACCCCTACGAGCAGTACTTC. Translated, it gives CASSYIAENPYEQYF.

The rearrangement links TRBV18 to TRBJ2-1, with no clear D. The germline V and J ends were trimmed by 4 bases and 7 bases, with 11 bases remaining between them. This CDR3 contains 13 residues. CDR1 is KGHSH and CDR2 is LQKENI in the germline V gene. The CDR3 sequence: CASSQQTQNEQFF. For the CDR3, the DNA is TGTGCCAGCTCACAGCAAACCCAGAATGAGCAGTTCTTC.

V is TRBV7-2 and J is TRBJ2-1; TRBD2 matches at 11 bases. Germline V gives CDR1 SGHTA, CDR2 FQGNSA. This CDR3 spans 18 amino acids. After removal of 4 bases from V and 12 bases from J, the junction contained 20 bases not matched to a gene. CDR3 nucleotides: TGTGCCAGCAGCTCACCAACCCCCGGGACTAGCGGTGACAAGTGGCAGTTCTTC. It specifies CASSSPTPGTSGDKWQFF.

The rearrangement links TRBV7-6 to TRBJ2-5, with TRBD2 matching 7 bases. This CDR3 is 15 amino acids long. V trimming: 2 bases; J trimming: 5 bases; junction bases outside the gene matches: 8. Germline V gene sequence: CDR1 SGHVS, CDR2 FNYEAQ. This CDR3 reads CASSLIAGVQETQYF. CDR3 nucleotides: TGTGCCAGCAGCTTAATCGCGGGAGTACAGGAGACCCAGTACTTC.

This chain uses TRBV19 with TRBJ1-5, with D maybe TRBD1 (6 bases). The V end was cut by 8 bases, the J end by 0 bases, with 14 bases between. Per germline, CDR1 LNHDA and CDR2 SQIVND (reference sequence). The CDR3 spans 15 residues. CDR3 sequence: CASSDTGYSNQPQHF. Here the CDR3 DNA reads TGTGCCAGTTCGGATACAGGGTATAGCAATCAGCCCCAGCATTTT.

The V gene is TRBV5-6, the J gene TRBJ2-7; D is perhaps TRBD2 (6 bases). Germline V gives CDR1 SGHDT, CDR2 YYEEEE. Trimming stripped 1 base from V and 3 bases from J, with 11 bases between. This CDR3 contains 14 residues. In nucleotides, the CDR3 is TGTGCCAGCAGCTTGACTAGCTTTGACTACGAGCAGTACTTC. Translation: CASSLTSFDYEQYF.

The V call is TRBV28, the J call TRBJ1-5, with D uncertain. Trimming pared 6 bases from V and 8 bases from J, leaving 11 bases between. Germline-derived CDR1 and CDR2 are MDHEN and SYDVKM. The CDR3 sequence is 12 residues long. Here the CDR3 reads CASSLLLEPQHF. DNA of the CDR3: TGTGCCAGCAGCCTACTATTAGAGCCCCAGCATTTT.

V gene TRBV7-9 combines with J gene TRBJ1-1, with D possibly being TRBD1 (5 bases). The germline V gene encodes CDR1 SEHNR and CDR2 FQNEAQ (reference sequence). The CDR3 covers 13 residues. The V end lost 7 bases, the J end lost 5 bases, and 14 bases lay between the germline ends. The CDR3 region has the DNA TGTGCCAGCATCCGCGAAGGGGAAACTGAAGCTTTCTTT. Protein: CASIREGETEAFF.

The table lists this clone with a count of one. This chain joins TRBV19 and TRBJ2-7; no clear D. Germline-derived CDR1 and CDR2 are LNHDA and SQIVND (reference sequence). This CDR3 is 13 amino acids long. V lost 3 bases to trimming and J lost 3 bases, with 9 bases between them. The CDR3 loop reads CASSIGAVYEQYF. The CDR3 DNA follows: TGTGCCAGTAGTATTGGCGCGGTCTACGAGCAGTACTTC.

On this clone: Distinct nucleotide sequences in the sample also encode this CDR3. The chain recombines TRBV18 with TRBJ2-1; no reliable D call. CDR1 and CDR2 (germline): KGHSH, LQKENI. CDR3 size: 13 residues. The V end was cut by 3 bases, the J end by 2 bases, with 5 bases between. CDR3 nucleotide sequence: TGTGCCAGCTCACCTCCCACCTACAATGAGCAGTTCTTC. Translating gives CASSPPTYNEQFF.

This rearrangement joins TRBV7-9 to TRBJ2-5; 13 bases fit TRBD2. The CDR3 spans 17 residues. CDR1 is SEHNR and CDR2 is FQNEAQ in the germline V gene (reference sequence). The junction had 8 bases not matched to a gene; V was cut back by 2 bases and J by 5 bases. Here the CDR3 reads CASSLSGLAGDGETQYF. The DNA for the CDR3 is TGTGCCAGCAGCTTAAGCGGACTAGCGGGAGATGGGGAGACCCAGTACTTC.

This chain joins TRBV28 and TRBJ1-5; 9 positions agree with TRBD1. The germline gives CDR1 MDHEN, CDR2 SYDVKM. V was pared by 2 bases and J by 5 bases, with 4 bases of the junction left unmatched. This CDR3 is 15 amino acids long. The CDR3 nucleotides are TGTGCCAGCAGTTTAGGGACAGGGAGCGATCAGCCCCAGCATTTT. Encoded protein: CASSLGTGSDQPQHF.

V and J are TRBV6-1 and TRBJ1-5, with TRBD1 as a possible D gene (5 bases). Trimming took 9 bases from V and 7 from J, leaving 19 bases between them. The V gene's germline CDR1 is MNHNS and CDR2 SASEGT. The CDR3 spans 14 residues. The CDR3 sequence is CASERGRAIQPQHF. For the CDR3, the DNA is TGTGCCAGTGAGAGGGGACGGGCGATCCAGCCCCAGCATTTT.

This chain connects TRBV28 to TRBJ1-2; D is unclear. CDR1 and CDR2 from the germline V gene are MDHEN and SYDVKM. The CDR3 is 13 residues long. Trimming removed 3 bases at V and 1 base at J, with 6 bases between. The CDR3 here is CASSFPVNYGYTF. As DNA, the CDR3 is TGTGCCAGCAGTTTCCCAGTTAACTATGGCTACACCTTC.

The genes are TRBV5-4 and TRBJ1-2; no reliable D call. V was trimmed by 1 base and J by 4 bases, leaving 20 bases between them. The CDR3 has 17 amino acids. CDR1 is SGHNT, CDR2 YYREEE, per germline (reference sequence). The CDR3 loop reads CASSLHIRTSGGYGYTF. The CDR3 DNA is TGTGCCAGCAGCTTGCATATTCGGACCTCCGGCGGCTATGGCTACACCTTC.

The chain is built from TRBV28 and TRBJ1-5, with TRBD1 as a possible D gene (5 bases). The V gene lost 4 bases and the J gene lost 5 bases, with 12 bases spanning the gap. Looked up from germline, CDR1 is MDHEN and CDR2 is SYDVKM. The CDR3 is 14 residues long. In DNA, the CDR3 is TGTGCCAGCAGTTCTCCGAGGGACTATCAGCCCCAGCATTTT. It specifies CASSSPRDYQPQHF.

The chain is built from TRBV7-9 and TRBJ2-1, with D hard to call. This CDR3 spans 14 amino acids. Trimming pared 1 base from V and 4 bases from J, leaving 8 bases between. The V gene's germline CDR1 is SEHNR and CDR2 FQNEAQ (reference sequence). CDR3 nucleotide sequence: TGTGCCAGCAGCTTAGTACTACCATACAATGAGCAGTTCTTC. It codes for CASSLVLPYNEQFF. Filled out from reference TRBV7-9 and TRBJ2-1, the complete variable domain reads DTGVSQNPRHKITKRGQNVTFRCDPISEHNRLYWYRQTLGQGPEFLTYFQNEAQLEKSRLLSDRFSAERPKGSFSTLEIQRTEQGDSAMYLCASSLVLPYNEQFFGPGTRLTVL.

This sequence joins TRBV5-1 and TRBJ1-1; 8 bases agree with TRBD1. The V gene end was trimmed by 4 bases and the J gene end by 4 bases; junction bases not matched to a gene: 9. The CDR3 runs to 15 residues. Germline CDR1 reads SGHRS; CDR2 reads YFSETQ. This chain's CDR3 is CASSLGQGRITEAFF. The CDR3, as DNA: TGCGCCAGCAGCCTCGGACAGGGTCGGATCACTGAAGCTTTCTTT.